What follows are 21 T cell receptor beta chains derived from one specimen sequenced in a study of blood T cell repertoires in COVID-19. Generated by immunoSEQ multiplex PCR, the TCRdb table keeps only in-frame clones and is missing some. The sample lists around 120,000 clones; 88% were seen once. Material for sequencing was peripheral blood. These receptors were taken from a human donor in a cohort sampled during active COVID-19.

The genes are TRBV21-1 and TRBJ1-1; the table's D call of TRBD1 was not tested on the DNA. TRBV21-1 counts as a pseudogene. CDR3 length: 10 residues. CDR3 DNA: TGTGCCAGCACTACAGGGACGGCTTTCTTT. It specifies CASTTGTAFF.

The rearrangement links TRBV3-1 (or the pseudogene TRBV3-2) to TRBJ2-5; 11 nucleotides match TRBD2. CDR1 LGHDT and CDR2 YNNKEL come from the germline V gene (reference sequence). The CDR3 runs to 15 residues. Trimming cost V 3 bases and J 5 bases; bases outside gene matches: 5. The CDR3 region is CASSHIAGGLETQYF. The CDR3 DNA follows: TGTGCCAGCAGCCATATAGCGGGGGGGTTGGAGACCCAGTACTTC.

The J gene is TRBJ2-7, the V gene TRBV4-2, with 13 bases matching TRBD2. This CDR3 has 15 residues. Looked up from germline, CDR1 is LGHNA and CDR2 is YNFKEQ. Trimming at V came to 3 bases and at J to 5 bases, leaving 4 bases not matched to a gene. The CDR3 DNA reads TGTGCCAGCAGCCAGAGTACTAGCGGGAGGGACGAGCAGTACTTC. Protein sequence: CASSQSTSGRDEQYF.

The chain recombines TRBV7-9 with TRBJ1-2, with a tentative D call TRBD1 (5 bases). V was cut by 5 bases and J by 0 bases, with 10 bases left in between. This CDR3 spans 14 amino acids. Germline loops: CDR1 SEHNR, CDR2 FQNEAQ (reference sequence). CDR3 DNA sequence: TGTGCCAGCAGCCGTGACAGCGCTAACTATGGCTACACCTTC. Translating gives CASSRDSANYGYTF.

Concerning this clone itself: In the same sample, other DNA sequences code for this CDR3. This chain uses TRBV4-1 with TRBJ2-7, with 11 nucleotides matching TRBD2. This CDR3 spans 17 amino acids. Germline CDR1 is MGHRA and CDR2 is YSYEKL. V lost 1 base, J lost 0 bases, and 5 bases stayed unmatched. CDR3 in DNA: TGCGCCAGCAGCCAAGCGGCTAGCGGGAGGAGCTCCTACGAGCAGTACTTC. This gives the protein CASSQAASGRSSYEQYF.

The chain has TRBV28 and TRBJ2-2, with TRBD2 matching 8 bases. After removal of 8 bases from V and 6 bases from J, the junction contained 8 bases not matched to a gene. CDR3 length: 14 amino acids. Germline V CDR1 and CDR2: MDHEN, SYDVKM. The DNA for the CDR3 is TGTGCCAGCCTTAGCGGGAATTTAGCCGGGGAGCTGTTTTTT. Translated: CASLSGNLAGELFF.

The CDR3 spells CSVERTFRETQYF. The CDR3 DNA is TGCAGCGTAGAAAGGACTTTCAGAGAGACCCAGTACTTC. The chain combines TRBV29-1 with TRBJ2-5; possible D gene TRBD2, 5 bases. Per germline, CDR1 SQVTM and CDR2 ANQGSEA. This CDR3 has 13 amino acids. V lost 6 bases and J 4 bases, leaving 15 bases between the germline ends.

The chain uses TRBV5-1 and TRBJ2-5, with D tentatively TRBD1 (6 bases). The germline CDR1 and CDR2 sequences are SGHRS and YFSETQ. This CDR3 spans 14 amino acids. Trimming stripped 4 bases from V and 5 bases from J, with 15 bases between. The CDR3 region has the DNA TGCGCCAGCAGCGGCGGACAGTCCGGGGAGACCCAGTACTTC. Its translation: CASSGGQSGETQYF.

The chain has TRBV11-2 and TRBJ2-3, with D perhaps TRBD2 (6 bases). Germline V lookup: CDR1 SGHAT, CDR2 FQNNGV. Trimming removed 0 bases from V and 0 bases from J, with 22 bases in between. The CDR3 totals 20 residues. The CDR3 region has the DNA TGTGCCAGCAGCTTAGAAGGAGGGGTGCCCCTCAATCTTAGCACAGATACGCAGTATTTT. Translated: CASSLEGGVPLNLSTDTQYF.

This sequence joins TRBV6-2 or TRBV6-3 and TRBJ1-1; D remains unclear. The V and J ends lost 5 bases and 3 bases respectively, with 19 bases between them. There are 16 residues in the CDR3. Germline assignment: CDR1 MNHEY and CDR2 SVGEGT. The CDR3, as DNA: TGTGCCAGCAGTATACCCCCCCGCCCCCGAGACACTGAAGCTTTCTTT. Encoded protein: CASSIPPRPRDTEAFF.

The genes are TRBV6-5 and TRBJ2-7; 9 bases line up with TRBD2. CDR3 length: 14 residues. The germline V gene has CDR1 MNHEY and CDR2 SVGAGI. V shed 7 bases and J 1 base; nucleotides not matched to a gene: 5. As DNA, the CDR3 is TGTGCCAGCAACCTAGCGGGGAATTCCTACGAGCAGTACTTC. It specifies CASNLAGNSYEQYF.

The rearrangement joins TRBV18 to TRBJ2-7; maybe TRBD2 (6 bases). This CDR3 spans 15 amino acids. With 6 bases removed from V and 3 bases from J, the gap between germline ends came to 18 bases. The germline V gene has CDR1 KGHSH and CDR2 LQKENI. The CDR3 region is CASSSRSGYDYEQYF. CDR3 coding DNA: TGTGCCAGCTCGTCGAGGAGCGGGTACGACTACGAGCAGTACTTC.

The chain recombines TRBV28 with TRBJ2-7, with TRBD2 as a possible D gene (6 bases). The germline CDR1 and CDR2 sequences are MDHEN and SYDVKM. This CDR3 comprises 15 residues. The V end lost 4 bases, the J end lost 3 bases, and 16 bases lay between the germline ends. The DNA of the CDR3 is TGTGCCAGCAGTTCGCCCCCCGCCGGGAGCTACGAGCAGTACTTC. Translating it yields CASSSPPAGSYEQYF.

This sequence joins TRBV18 and TRBJ2-1; 8 bases fit TRBD1. The J segment lost 6 bases and the V segment lost 1 base, leaving 8 bases of the junction unmatched. Germline loops: CDR1 KGHSH, CDR2 LQKENI. The CDR3 length is 16 residues. The CDR3 DNA is TGTGCCAGCTCACCACAACAGGGGGACCTCTCCAATGAGCAGTTCTTC. Its protein is CASSPQQGDLSNEQFF.

In this sample, this clone turned up once. V and J are TRBV28 and TRBJ1-5; D might be TRBD1 (6 bases). The V gene's germline CDR1 is MDHEN and CDR2 SYDVKM. V was trimmed by 11 bases and J by 0 bases, leaving 14 bases between them. This CDR3 is built from 14 residues. Here the CDR3 reads CALGQGNSNQPQHF. DNA of the CDR3: TGTGCCCTTGGGCAGGGGAATAGCAATCAGCCCCAGCATTTT.

This chain joins TRBV18 and TRBJ1-1, with D unclear. Trimming took 4 bases from V and 7 from J, leaving 16 bases between them. The CDR3 runs to 14 residues. The germline gives CDR1 KGHSH, CDR2 LQKENI. This CDR3 is CASSLNEVSVEAFF. The CDR3 nucleotides read TGTGCCAGCTCACTCAATGAGGTTTCTGTTGAAGCTTTCTTT.

The chain employs TRBV7-2 and TRBJ1-5; possibly TRBD1 for D (5 bases). The V end was cut by 8 bases, the J end by 7 bases, with 15 bases between. The germline V gene has CDR1 SGHTA and CDR2 FQGNSA. The CDR3 is 13 residues long. In DNA form, the CDR3 reads TGTGCCAGCGGGGAGGGGCTGTGGCAGCCCCAGCATTTT. Residues: CASGEGLWQPQHF.

This clone has only one observation. The genes are TRBV5-1 and TRBJ2-7; TRBD1 matches 9 bases. The CDR3 extends over 16 amino acids. The J segment lost 2 bases and the V segment lost 1 base, leaving 7 bases of the junction unmatched. Per germline, CDR1 SGHRS and CDR2 YFSETQ. The CDR3 bases are TGCGCCAGCAGCTTGATCCCGGACAGGGGACCCTACGAGCAGTACTTC. Protein: CASSLIPDRGPYEQYF.

The CDR3 loop is CASSVQGTARTDTQYF. The DNA of the CDR3 is TGTGCCAGCAGTGTTCAGGGGACAGCAAGAACAGATACGCAGTATTTT. The chain carries TRBV25-1 and TRBJ2-3; TRBD1 aligns across 7 bases. The CDR3 spans 16 residues. Germline V gene lookup returns CDR1 MGHDK and CDR2 SYGVNS. With 4 bases clipped from V and 3 bases from J, the junction kept 10 bases outside the gene matches.

This clone was seen just once. V is TRBV6-6 and J is TRBJ2-2; D possibly corresponds to TRBD1 (6 bases). The ends were cut back, 8 bases at V and 0 bases at J, with 13 bases in the middle. Germline-derived CDR1 and CDR2 are MNHNY and SVGAGI (reference sequence). The length of the CDR3 is 15 residues. CDR3: CASWGEGANTGELFF. DNA for the CDR3: TGTGCCAGCTGGGGTGAGGGGGCGAACACCGGGGAGCTGTTTTTT.

This rearrangement joins TRBV6-6 to TRBJ2-2; TRBD2 agrees at 9 bases. Germline V gives CDR1 MNHNY, CDR2 SVGAGI (reference sequence). The CDR3 totals 16 residues. The J segment lost 3 bases and the V segment lost 6 bases, leaving 8 bases of the junction unmatched. The CDR3 loop is CASRDLAGRDTGELFF. The CDR3, as DNA: TGTGCCAGCAGAGACCTAGCGGGAAGAGACACCGGGGAGCTGTTTTTT.